Listed below are T cell receptor beta chains from one sample, sequenced in a study of blood T cell repertoires in COVID-19. Sequencing used immunoSEQ multiplex PCR; TCRdb keeps in-frame clones, though not all of them. This table has roughly 150,000 clones, approximately 83% appearing once. The material sequenced was peripheral blood. Receptors were obtained from a man between 65 and 85 years old who had recovered from COVID-19. CDR3s include the opening cysteine and the closing phenylalanine or tryptophan. The D gene is left open where the match is weak. The size field is filled for only some rows; it gives once, few, many or a size class.

j_gene: TRBJ2-7
abundance: NA
v_gene: TRBV9
d_gene: TRBD1
CDR3aa: CASSARLLTGAHEQYF
CDR3nt: TGTGCCAGCAGCGCTCGGCTCCTGACAGGGGCCCACGAGCAGTACTTC

j_gene: TRBJ2-1
abundance: NA
v_gene: TRBV2
d_gene: NA
CDR3aa: CASSESLLLEQFF
CDR3nt: TGTGCCAGCAGTGAAAGTCTACTCCTTGAGCAGTTCTTC

j_gene: TRBJ2-1
abundance: NA
v_gene: TRBV7-3
d_gene: TRBD1
CDR3aa: CASSPGTGANEQFF
CDR3nt: TGTGCCAGCAGCCCCGGGACAGGGGCCAATGAGCAGTTCTTC

j_gene: TRBJ2-5
abundance: NA
v_gene: TRBV24-1
d_gene: NA
CDR3aa: CATSDATGNQETQYF
CDR3nt: TGTGCCACCAGTGATGCTACAGGCAACCAAGAGACCCAGTACTTC

j_gene: TRBJ1-6
abundance: NA
v_gene: TRBV6-1
d_gene: NA
CDR3aa: CASSDYGVSTNSPLHF
CDR3nt: TGTGCCAGCAGTGACTACGGGGTTTCTACTAATTCACCCCTCCACTTT

j_gene: TRBJ1-1
abundance: NA
v_gene: TRBV6-1
d_gene: NA
CDR3aa: CASSDLEAFF
CDR3nt: TGTGCCAGCAGTGACCTCGAAGCTTTCTTT

j_gene: TRBJ1-1
abundance: NA
v_gene: TRBV19
d_gene: TRBD1
CDR3aa: CASSPTKGQMNTEAFF
CDR3nt: TGTGCCAGTAGTCCGACCAAGGGACAGATGAACACTGAAGCTTTCTTT

j_gene: TRBJ1-1
abundance: NA
v_gene: TRBV5-4
d_gene: TRBD1
CDR3aa: CASRPYRGSSEAFF
CDR3nt: TGTGCCAGCAGGCCTTACAGGGGTTCGTCAGAAGCTTTCTTT

j_gene: TRBJ2-3
abundance: NA
v_gene: TRBV6-5
d_gene: NA
CDR3aa: CASTPPGADTQYF
CDR3nt: TGTGCCAGCACCCCCCCCGGGGCAGATACGCAGTATTTT

j_gene: TRBJ2-2
abundance: NA
v_gene: TRBV6-5
d_gene: NA
CDR3aa: CASSSTGMRTGELFF
CDR3nt: TGTGCCAGCAGTTCGACAGGAATGCGCACCGGGGAGCTGTTTTTT

j_gene: TRBJ1-1
abundance: few
v_gene: TRBV7-8
d_gene: TRBD1
CDR3aa: CASSLRQGGEAFF
CDR3nt: TGTGCCAGCAGCCTAAGACAGGGGGGTGAAGCTTTCTTT

j_gene: TRBJ1-4
abundance: NA
v_gene: TRBV19
d_gene: TRBD1
CDR3aa: CASSTGTGKGKLFF
CDR3nt: TGTGCCAGTAGTACCGGGACAGGAAAAGGAAAACTGTTTTTT

j_gene: TRBJ2-7
abundance: NA
v_gene: TRBV18
d_gene: TRBD2
CDR3aa: CASSPRGGSSYEQYF
CDR3nt: TGTGCCAGCTCACCCCGGGGAGGGAGCTCCTACGAGCAGTACTTC

j_gene: TRBJ2-1
abundance: NA
v_gene: TRBV3-1/TRBV3-2
d_gene: NA
CDR3aa: CASSQDSRGQFF
CDR3nt: TGTGCCAGCAGCCAAGATTCCAGGGGGCAGTTCTTC

j_gene: TRBJ2-3
abundance: NA
v_gene: TRBV5-8
d_gene: TRBD2
CDR3aa: CASTVQQTSGSTNTQYF
CDR3nt: TGTGCCAGCACCGTCCAGCAGACTAGCGGGAGTACGAATACGCAGTATTTT

j_gene: TRBJ2-1
abundance: NA
v_gene: TRBV14
d_gene: TRBD2
CDR3aa: CASSPGGSSEQFF
CDR3nt: TGTGCCAGCAGCCCGGGGGGTTCGAGCGAGCAGTTCTTC

j_gene: TRBJ1-1
abundance: NA
v_gene: TRBV5-1
d_gene: TRBD1
CDR3aa: CASTSPGQPLGEAFF
CDR3nt: TGCGCCAGCACCTCCCCGGGACAGCCCTTAGGTGAAGCTTTCTTT

j_gene: TRBJ2-3
abundance: NA
v_gene: TRBV5-1
d_gene: TRBD2
CDR3aa: CASSGTSGLSTDTQYF
CDR3nt: TGCGCCAGCAGCGGGACTAGCGGACTTAGCACAGATACGCAGTATTTT

j_gene: TRBJ2-1
abundance: NA
v_gene: TRBV11-3
d_gene: TRBD1
CDR3aa: CASSPGGSYNEQFF
CDR3nt: TGTGCCAGCAGCCCAGGGGGATCCTACAATGAGCAGTTCTTC

j_gene: TRBJ2-5
abundance: NA
v_gene: TRBV6-6
d_gene: TRBD2
CDR3aa: CASSIHAGELETQYF
CDR3nt: TGTGCCAGCAGTATCCATGCGGGAGAGTTGGAGACCCAGTACTTC

j_gene: TRBJ2-3
abundance: NA
v_gene: TRBV10-2
d_gene: TRBD2
CDR3aa: CASRWLAGVTDTQYF
CDR3nt: TGCGCCAGCAGGTGGCTAGCGGGAGTCACAGATACGCAGTATTTT

j_gene: TRBJ2-5
abundance: NA
v_gene: TRBV7-9
d_gene: TRBD2
CDR3aa: CASSPPGLAGAGETQYF
CDR3nt: TGTGCCAGCAGCCCACCGGGACTAGCGGGAGCGGGCGAGACCCAGTACTTC

j_gene: TRBJ1-1
abundance: few
v_gene: TRBV7-8
d_gene: NA
CDR3aa: CASSLWLVTEAFF
CDR3nt: TGTGCCAGCAGCTTATGGCTTGTCACTGAAGCTTTCTTT

j_gene: TRBJ2-1
abundance: NA
v_gene: TRBV18
d_gene: TRBD1
CDR3aa: CASSPTRDRANEQFF
CDR3nt: TGTGCCAGCTCACCTACCCGGGACAGGGCTAATGAGCAGTTCTTC

j_gene: TRBJ2-5
abundance: once
v_gene: TRBV15
d_gene: NA
CDR3aa: CATTSRDRGETQYF
CDR3nt: TGTGCCACCACCTCTCGGGATCGGGGAGAGACCCAGTACTTC

j_gene: TRBJ1-1
abundance: NA
v_gene: TRBV5-1
d_gene: NA
CDR3aa: CASQGQMNTEAFF
CDR3nt: TGCGCCAGCCAAGGACAGATGAACACTGAAGCTTTCTTT

j_gene: TRBJ2-1
abundance: NA
v_gene: TRBV6-2/TRBV6-3
d_gene: TRBD2
CDR3aa: CASSWTGLVTVSYNEQFF
CDR3nt: TGTGCCAGCAGTTGGACGGGACTAGTAACCGTGTCCTACAATGAGCAGTTCTTC

j_gene: TRBJ2-1
abundance: NA
v_gene: TRBV12-3/TRBV12-4
d_gene: TRBD1
CDR3aa: CASSWGQGYEQFF
CDR3nt: TGTGCCAGCAGTTGGGGACAGGGCTATGAGCAGTTCTTC

j_gene: TRBJ1-3
abundance: NA
v_gene: TRBV7-9
d_gene: NA
CDR3aa: CASSLFGGSGNTIYF
CDR3nt: TGTGCCAGCAGCTTATTCGGGGGCTCTGGAAACACCATATATTTT

j_gene: TRBJ2-4
abundance: NA
v_gene: TRBV19
d_gene: NA
CDR3aa: CASSWRPFEDIQYF
CDR3nt: TGTGCCAGTAGCTGGCGGCCGTTCGAGGACATTCAGTACTTC

j_gene: TRBJ1-5
abundance: NA
v_gene: TRBV5-8
d_gene: NA
CDR3aa: CASSFSPGGPQHF
CDR3nt: TGTGCCAGCAGCTTTAGTCCCGGGGGGCCCCAGCATTTT

j_gene: TRBJ2-1
abundance: NA
v_gene: TRBV27
d_gene: TRBD2
CDR3aa: CASSLRWPSGGNEQFF
CDR3nt: TGTGCCAGCAGTTTAAGGTGGCCTAGCGGAGGCAATGAGCAGTTCTTC

j_gene: TRBJ2-1
abundance: NA
v_gene: TRBV5-5
d_gene: TRBD2
CDR3aa: CASSLYGSGSSYNEQFF
CDR3nt: TGTGCCAGCAGCTTGTATGGTAGCGGGAGCTCCTACAATGAGCAGTTCTTC

j_gene: TRBJ2-5
abundance: NA
v_gene: TRBV10-3
d_gene: NA
CDR3aa: CAISELGRQTTSTQYF
CDR3nt: TGTGCCATCAGTGAGTTAGGGAGACAGACCACTAGCACCCAGTACTTC

j_gene: TRBJ1-2
abundance: NA
v_gene: TRBV28
d_gene: NA
CDR3aa: CASSPPQGGGYGYTF
CDR3nt: TGTGCCAGCAGCCCCCCACAGGGTGGCGGCTATGGCTACACCTTC

j_gene: TRBJ1-5
abundance: NA
v_gene: TRBV6-4
d_gene: TRBD1
CDR3aa: CAGVDRGVAQPQHF
CDR3nt: TGTGCCGGGGTTGACAGGGGAGTCGCTCAGCCCCAGCATTTT

j_gene: TRBJ2-1
abundance: NA
v_gene: TRBV28
d_gene: TRBD1
CDR3aa: CASSKPGQGQPSSYNEQFF
CDR3nt: TGTGCCAGCAGTAAACCGGGACAGGGCCAACCGAGCTCCTACAATGAGCAGTTCTTC

j_gene: TRBJ1-5
abundance: NA
v_gene: TRBV7-2
d_gene: NA
CDR3aa: CASSRQANQPQHF
CDR3nt: TGTGCCAGCAGCCGTCAGGCGAATCAGCCCCAGCATTTT

j_gene: TRBJ2-1
abundance: NA
v_gene: TRBV10-3
d_gene: TRBD2
CDR3aa: CAVGLANEQFF
CDR3nt: TGTGCCGTCGGACTAGCCAATGAGCAGTTCTTC

j_gene: TRBJ2-5
abundance: NA
v_gene: TRBV5-1
d_gene: NA
CDR3aa: CASSLTAAQETQYF
CDR3nt: TGCGCCAGCAGCTTAACAGCGGCCCAAGAGACCCAGTACTTC

j_gene: TRBJ2-1
abundance: NA
v_gene: TRBV9
d_gene: TRBD2
CDR3aa: CASSALAGAVFF
CDR3nt: TGTGCCAGCAGCGCCCTAGCGGGAGCGGTGTTCTTC

j_gene: TRBJ2-3
abundance: NA
v_gene: TRBV28
d_gene: TRBD1
CDR3aa: CASSFGTGLTDTQYF
CDR3nt: TGTGCCAGCAGTTTCGGGACAGGCCTCACAGATACGCAGTATTTT

j_gene: TRBJ2-1
abundance: NA
v_gene: TRBV27
d_gene: TRBD2
CDR3aa: CASSWGVAGEPSYNEQFF
CDR3nt: TGTGCCAGCAGTTGGGGGGTAGCGGGAGAACCCTCCTACAATGAGCAGTTCTTC

j_gene: TRBJ2-2
abundance: few
v_gene: TRBV4-3
d_gene: NA
CDR3aa: CASSLRGGVNTGELFF
CDR3nt: TGCGCCAGCAGCCTCCGAGGAGGGGTGAACACCGGGGAGCTGTTTTTT

j_gene: TRBJ2-5
abundance: NA
v_gene: TRBV30
d_gene: TRBD1
CDR3aa: CAWSGWTGGKTQYF
CDR3nt: TGTGCCTGGAGTGGCTGGACAGGGGGAAAGACCCAGTACTTC